A single sample gave rise to the 32 T cell receptor beta chains below, sequenced in a study of technical replicates of blood from a few donors. TCRdb's copy holds only in-frame clones and misses some; the assay was immunoSEQ multiplex PCR. The data show about 50,000 clones, 80% to 95% seen once. Sample: PBMCs. These receptors were taken from a human donor in good health. Some clones in this sample may be carry-over from other donors' samples.

V is TRBV6-1 and J is TRBJ1-2; no reliable D call. Germline V lookup: CDR1 MNHNS, CDR2 SASEGT. The CDR3 contains 12 residues. Trimming stripped 6 bases from V and 4 bases from J, with 9 bases between. The CDR3 DNA reads TGTGCCAGCAGAACCGAGGTCTATGGCTACACCTTC. This translates into CASRTEVYGYTF.

The V and J genes are TRBV2 and TRBJ2-7; unclear D gene. Germline CDR1 SNHLY, CDR2 FYNNEI. V lost 1 base, J lost 0 bases, and 13 bases lay in between. The CDR3 totals 16 residues. In DNA form, the CDR3 reads TGTGCCAGCAGTGAAGTTTTCGTTTACTTCTCCTACGAGCAGTACTTC. It is translated as CASSEVFVYFSYEQYF.

The chain has TRBV4-3 and TRBJ2-1, with 7 nucleotides matching TRBD2. CDR1 is LGHNA and CDR2 is YSLEER in the germline V gene. V lost 3 bases and J lost 7; bases outside the gene matches: 9. The CDR3 runs to 15 residues. In DNA, the CDR3 is TGCGCCAGCAGCCACGGCGGGAGATACGTAAATGAGCAGTTCTTC. Amino acid sequence: CASSHGGRYVNEQFF.

The J gene is TRBJ2-4, the V gene TRBV7-6; possibly TRBD2 for D (6 bases). The CDR3 sequence is 15 residues long. The germline gives CDR1 SGHVS, CDR2 FNYEAQ. V lost 1 base, J lost 2 bases, and 9 bases lay in between. This CDR3 reads CASSLGRDPKNIQYF. The DNA for the CDR3 is TGTGCCAGCAGCTTAGGGAGGGACCCCAAAAACATTCAGTACTTC. Drawing the rest from reference TRBV7-6 and TRBJ2-4, the complete variable domain is GAGVSQSPRYKVTKRGQDVALRCDPISGHVSLYWYRQALGQGPEFLTYFNYEAQQDKSGLPNDRFSAERPEGSISTLTIQRTEQRDSAMYRCASSLGRDPKNIQYFGAGTRLSVL.

The CDR3 sequence: CASSMYTGGSEAFF. The CDR3, as DNA: TGTGCCAGTAGTATGTATACAGGGGGCTCTGAAGCTTTCTTT. This chain uses TRBV19 with TRBJ1-1, with 9 positions matching TRBD1. Unmatched junction bases numbered 5, after V lost 3 bases and J lost 6 bases. This CDR3 has 14 residues. Germline V CDR1 and CDR2: LNHDA, SQIVND (reference sequence). The variable domain in full, with the rest retrieved from reference TRBV19 and TRBJ1-1, is DGGITQSPKYLFRKEGQNVTLSCEQNLNHDAMYWYRQDPGQGLRLIYYSQIVNDFQKGDIAEGYSVSREKKESFPLTVTSAQKNPTAFYLCASSMYTGGSEAFFGQGTRLTVV.

In its sample, this clone was seen once. The V call is TRBV6-1, the J call TRBJ2-4; a possible D gene is TRBD1 (5 bases). This CDR3 spans 15 amino acids. The V and J ends lost 2 bases and 1 base respectively, with 9 bases between them. Germline values: CDR1 MNHNS, CDR2 SASEGT. CDR3 coding DNA: TGTGCCAGCAGTGAATCCAGGGTGGCCAAAAACATTCAGTACTTC. Its translation is CASSESRVAKNIQYF.

The chain is built from TRBV7-7 and TRBJ2-2; D is perhaps TRBD2 (5 bases). V lost 3 bases, J lost 3 bases, and 14 bases lay in between. The CDR3 extends over 16 amino acids. CDR1 and CDR2 (germline): SSHAT, FNYEAQ (reference sequence). CDR3 residues: CASSLSISAYTGELFF. The CDR3 bases are TGTGCCAGCAGCTTGTCGATTAGCGCCTACACCGGGGAGCTGTTTTTT.

The CDR3 reads CASTASSRSLNTEAFF. DNA for the CDR3: TGCGCCAGCACGGCTTCGTCGAGGAGCTTGAACACTGAAGCTTTCTTT. The chain combines TRBV5-1 with TRBJ1-1, with D unclear. Germline values: CDR1 SGHRS, CDR2 YFSETQ. Trimming took 6 bases from V and 0 from J, leaving 18 bases between them. This CDR3 is built from 16 residues. Looking up the rest from reference TRBV5-1 and TRBJ1-1 gives the full variable domain: KAGVTQTPRYLIKTRGQQVTLSCSPISGHRSVSWYQQTPGQGLQFLFEYFSETQRNKGNFPGRFSGRQFSNSRSEMNVSTLELGDSALYLCASTASSRSLNTEAFFGQGTRLTVV.

The chain carries TRBV18 and TRBJ2-3; TRBD2 aligns across 7 bases. The CDR3 extends over 13 amino acids. Germline V gene lookup returns CDR1 KGHSH and CDR2 LQKENI. The junction had 1 base not matched to a gene; V was cut back by 2 bases and J by 5 bases. This chain's CDR3 is CASSPSSGDTQYF. The CDR3 region has the DNA TGTGCCAGCTCACCATCTAGCGGAGATACGCAGTATTTT.

The chain links TRBV4-3 to TRBJ2-7; 9 nucleotides align to TRBD2. This CDR3 comprises 18 residues. V shed 0 bases, J shed 3 bases, and the junction held 12 bases outside the gene matches. Per the germline V gene, CDR1 is LGHNA and CDR2 is YSLEER. For the CDR3, the DNA is TGCGCCAGCAGCCAAGATACAGCGGGAGGCTTGGCTAACTACGAGCAGTACTTC. The encoded protein is CASSQDTAGGLANYEQYF.

The rearrangement uses TRBV30 and TRBJ2-7; D gene uncertain. Trimming left V 0 bases short and J 3 bases short, with 9 bases between. The germline V gene has CDR1 GTSNPN and CDR2 SVGIG (reference sequence). The CDR3 runs to 13 residues. The CDR3 coding sequence is TGTGCCTGGAGTGTACGAGGCAGCTACGAGCAGTACTTC. Its translation is CAWSVRGSYEQYF.

The chain joins TRBV10-3 to TRBJ2-3; no reliable D call. The CDR3 runs to 12 residues. Per germline, CDR1 ENHRY and CDR2 SYGVKD. V lost 2 bases to trimming and J lost 3 bases, with 3 bases between them. The chain's CDR3 is CAISEATDTQYF. In DNA, the CDR3 is TGTGCCATCAGTGAGGCGACAGATACGCAGTATTTT.

The chain recombines TRBV7-6 with TRBJ2-2, with D possibly matching TRBD1 (6 bases). Per the germline V gene, CDR1 is SGHVS and CDR2 is FNYEAQ. The V end was cut by 2 bases, the J end by 4 bases, with 14 bases between. This CDR3 is built from 16 residues. Here the CDR3 reads CASSLSQGLGTGELFF. CDR3 sequence (DNA): TGTGCCAGCAGCTTATCTCAGGGGCTGGGCACCGGGGAGCTGTTTTTT.

This chain joins TRBV6-1 and TRBJ1-6, with D tentatively TRBD1 (6 bases). Germline assignment: CDR1 MNHNS and CDR2 SASEGT. With 0 bases removed from V and 9 bases from J, the gap between germline ends came to 12 bases. CDR3 size: 15 residues. CDR3 residues: CASSEAQGPVSPLHF. The CDR3 DNA is TGTGCCAGCAGTGAAGCACAGGGTCCGGTTTCACCCCTCCACTTT.

The J gene is TRBJ1-5, the V gene TRBV5-6, with a tentative D call TRBD1 (5 bases). Trimming removed 1 base at V and 4 bases at J, with 6 bases between. This CDR3 has 13 residues. Germline V gene sequence: CDR1 SGHDT, CDR2 YYEEEE. Here the CDR3 DNA reads TGTGCCAGCAGCTTGTCAGGGAATCAGCCCCAGCATTTT. Encoded protein: CASSLSGNQPQHF. The whole variable domain, filled in from reference TRBV5-6 and TRBJ1-5, reads DAGVTQSPTHLIKTRGQQVTLRCSPKSGHDTVSWYQQALGQGPQFIFQYYEEEERQRGNFPDRFSGHQFPNYSSELNVNALLLGDSALYLCASSLSGNQPQHFGDGTRLSIL.

This chain links TRBV5-4 with TRBJ2-6; 7 nucleotides align to TRBD2. Germline-derived CDR1 and CDR2 are SGHNT and YYREEE (reference sequence). V lost 7 bases and J lost 0; bases outside the gene matches: 4. The CDR3 consists of 15 residues. CDR3 sequence reads: CASRGGNSGANVLTF. As DNA, the CDR3 is TGTGCCAGCCGGGGAGGGAACTCTGGGGCCAACGTCCTGACTTTC.

This sequence joins TRBV2 and TRBJ2-2; no firm D call. V gave up 4 bases and J gave up 0 bases, with 9 bases separating them. Germline CDR1 reads SNHLY; CDR2 reads FYNNEI. CDR3 size: 15 residues. The CDR3 protein is CASSAFTSNTGELFF. The DNA for the CDR3 is TGTGCCAGCAGTGCTTTCACTTCGAACACCGGGGAGCTGTTTTTT.

V usage is TRBV6-1 and J usage is TRBJ1-3; perhaps TRBD1 as D (6 bases). The CDR3 length is 14 residues. CDR1 is MNHNS, CDR2 SASEGT, per germline. The ends were cut back, 8 bases at V and 0 bases at J, with 11 bases in the middle. The CDR3, as DNA: TGTGCCAGCGCGGACAGCGACTCTGGAAACACCATATATTTT. Translated, it gives CASADSDSGNTIYF.

V gene TRBV2 combines with J gene TRBJ1-5; D ambiguous. Trimming left V 3 bases short and J 6 bases short, with 15 bases between. The germline CDR1 and CDR2 sequences are SNHLY and FYNNEI. CDR3 length equals 15 residues. The chain's CDR3 is CASSEVRGSGQPQHF. In DNA, the CDR3 is TGTGCCAGCAGTGAGGTTCGGGGTTCGGGTCAGCCCCAGCATTTT.

The rearrangement links TRBV19 to TRBJ2-1; the D gene is possibly TRBD2 (6 bases). Trimming left V 6 bases short and J 6 bases short, with 18 bases between. This CDR3 has 15 amino acids. The germline gives CDR1 LNHDA, CDR2 SQIVND (reference sequence). The CDR3 region has the DNA TGTGCCAGTAGACTCGGCCATCCGGGGGTCAATGAGCAGTTCTTC. It yields the protein CASRLGHPGVNEQFF.

DNA of the CDR3: TGTGCCAGCAGCCCTCTACCAACGGGGAATGAAAAACTGTTTTTT. It encodes CASSPLPTGNEKLFF. The chain combines TRBV9 with TRBJ1-4; no reliable D call. The V gene lost 4 bases and the J gene lost 5 bases, with 15 bases spanning the gap. Per germline, CDR1 SGDLS and CDR2 YYNGEE. This CDR3 is built from 15 residues.

The CDR3 region is CASSYLAGVDTQYF. In DNA form, the CDR3 reads TGCGCCAGCAGCTACCTAGCGGGAGTGGATACGCAGTATTTT. The chain employs TRBV5-1 and TRBJ2-3, with 10 bases aligning to TRBD2. This CDR3 has 14 residues. Germline CDR1 reads SGHRS; CDR2 reads YFSETQ. Germline trimming cut 3 bases from V and 6 bases from J; bases unmatched to any gene: 4.

This chain connects TRBV6-5 to TRBJ2-2; the D gene is possibly TRBD2 (5 bases). Trimming took off 6 bases at V and 7 bases at J, with 18 bases between the two ends. Germline CDR1 MNHEY, CDR2 SVGAGI. The CDR3 extends over 15 amino acids. The CDR3 DNA follows: TGTGCCAGCAGGCTAGCAGTCGTTTCGTTCGGGGAGCTGTTTTTT. Its translation is CASRLAVVSFGELFF.

This clone occurred a few times. The rearrangement links TRBV7-3 to TRBJ2-5; 11 bases are shared with TRBD2. Germline lookup yields CDR1 SGHTA and CDR2 FQGTGA. The CDR3 covers 17 residues. With V trimmed by 5 bases and J by 5 bases, 13 bases remained unmatched. The CDR3 protein is CASSPRVAGGVRETQYF. In nucleotides, the CDR3 is TGTGCCAGCAGCCCGCGGGTAGCGGGAGGGGTTAGGGAGACCCAGTACTTC. The full variable domain, with the rest looked up from reference TRBV7-3 and TRBJ2-5, is GAGVSQTPSNKVTEKGKYVELRCDPISGHTALYWYRQSLGQGPEFLIYFQGTGAADDSGLPNDRFFAVRPEGSVSTLKIQRTERGDSAVYLCASSPRVAGGVRETQYFGPGTRLLVL.

This chain joins TRBV4-1 and TRBJ1-2; D is ambiguous. Germline V gene data show CDR1 as MGHRA and CDR2 as YSYEKL. CDR3 length: 15 amino acids. The V end was cut by 0 bases, the J end by 4 bases, with 12 bases between. The CDR3 nucleotides are TGCGCCAGCAGCCAAGATCCGGGAAAGATCTATGGCTACACCTTC. Encoded protein: CASSQDPGKIYGYTF.

The chain recombines TRBV7-2 with TRBJ2-7, with D tentatively TRBD2 (7 bases). Trimming stripped 5 bases from V and 2 bases from J, with 16 bases between. In germline, CDR1 is SGHTA, CDR2 FQGNSA. This CDR3 contains 15 residues. CDR3 DNA sequence: TGTGCCAGCAGCCCAAGGGGGGGGACCCCCTACGAGCAGTACTTC. Translated: CASSPRGGTPYEQYF. The full variable domain, rest sourced from reference TRBV7-2 and TRBJ2-7, is GAGVSQSPSNKVTEKGKDVELRCDPISGHTALYWYRQSLGQGLEFLIYFQGNSAPDKSGLPSDRFSAERTGGSVSTLTIQRTQQEDSAVYLCASSPRGGTPYEQYFGPGTRLTVT.

V and J are TRBV2 and TRBJ1-4; TRBD1 matches 7 bases. Trimming removed 3 bases from V and 2 bases from J; junction bases left unmatched: 9. CDR1 SNHLY and CDR2 FYNNEI come from the germline V gene. The CDR3 covers 17 residues. CDR3 in DNA: TGTGCCAGCAGTGACCCAGGGGGTGAGGTTACTAATGAAAAACTGTTTTTT. Translation gives CASSDPGGEVTNEKLFF.

J is TRBJ2-3 and V is TRBV29-1, with D possibly matching TRBD1 (6 bases). This CDR3 comprises 15 residues. V was trimmed by 5 bases and J by 3 bases, leaving 18 bases between them. From germline, CDR1 is SQVTM and CDR2 ANQGSEA. The CDR3 is CSVLFRDTQTDTQYF. CDR3 nucleotide sequence: TGCAGCGTTCTATTCCGGGACACCCAGACAGATACGCAGTATTTT.

This chain uses TRBV5-1 with TRBJ2-1, with TRBD2 identical over 9 bases. This CDR3 contains 15 residues. Germline V gene sequence: CDR1 SGHRS, CDR2 YFSETQ. Trimming at V came to 4 bases and at J to 0 bases, leaving 2 bases not matched to a gene. DNA of the CDR3: TGCGCCAGCAGCGCACTAGCGGGCTCCTACAATGAGCAGTTCTTC. Its translation: CASSALAGSYNEQFF.

V and J are TRBV5-4 and TRBJ1-2, with D tentatively TRBD1 (6 bases). V lost 4 bases, J lost 6 bases, and 13 bases lay in between. Germline V gene lookup returns CDR1 SGHNT and CDR2 YYREEE (reference sequence). The CDR3 totals 13 residues. The CDR3 DNA sequence: TGTGCCAGCAGCCAGAGGACAGAGAATGGCTACACCTTC. Its translation: CASSQRTENGYTF.

This clone was seen a handful of times. This chain uses TRBV4-1 with TRBJ2-7, with a tentative D call TRBD2 (6 bases). Per the germline V gene, CDR1 is MGHRA and CDR2 is YSYEKL. V gave up 0 bases and J gave up 2 bases, with 17 bases separating them. The CDR3 has 17 amino acids. CDR3 in amino acids: CASSQDRERSPPYEQYF. The CDR3 DNA is TGCGCCAGCAGCCAAGATCGGGAGAGGTCCCCCCCCTACGAGCAGTACTTC.

The V and J genes are TRBV29-1 and TRBJ1-1, with D unclear. CDR3 length equals 12 residues. V lost 6 bases and J 4 bases, leaving 12 bases between the germline ends. The germline V gene has CDR1 SQVTM and CDR2 ANQGSEA. The CDR3 coding sequence is TGCAGCGTGTCGGTTGGGAGCACTGAAGCTTTCTTT. Protein: CSVSVGSTEAFF.